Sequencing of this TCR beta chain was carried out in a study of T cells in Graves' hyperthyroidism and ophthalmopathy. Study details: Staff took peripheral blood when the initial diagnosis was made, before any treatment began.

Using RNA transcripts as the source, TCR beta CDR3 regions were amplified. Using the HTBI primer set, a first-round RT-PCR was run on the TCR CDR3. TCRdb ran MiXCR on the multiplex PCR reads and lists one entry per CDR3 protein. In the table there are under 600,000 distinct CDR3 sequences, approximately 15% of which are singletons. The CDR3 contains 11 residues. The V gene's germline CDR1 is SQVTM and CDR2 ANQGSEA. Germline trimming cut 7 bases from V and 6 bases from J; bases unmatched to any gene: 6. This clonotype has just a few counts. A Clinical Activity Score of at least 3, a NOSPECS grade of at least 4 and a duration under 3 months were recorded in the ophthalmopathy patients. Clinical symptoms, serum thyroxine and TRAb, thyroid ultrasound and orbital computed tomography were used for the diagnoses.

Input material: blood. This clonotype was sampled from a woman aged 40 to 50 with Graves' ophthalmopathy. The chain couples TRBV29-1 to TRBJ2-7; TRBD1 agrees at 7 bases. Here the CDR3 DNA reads TGCAGCGGTCACAGGGGTTCCGAGCAGTACTTC. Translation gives CSGHRGSEQYF.